This is a list of T cell receptor beta chains from one sample in a study of T cell repertoires in cytomegalovirus infection. TCRdb re-called the reads through MiXCR, storing one row per CDR3 protein. The sample includes around 770,000 distinct CDR3 sequences, 25% to 35% seen only once; the top ten take over 10%. Their antigen targets remain unknown. Material: cultured CD8+ T cells from PBMCs, obtained from culture after CMV antigen stimulation. The origin of the receptors is a human donor in good health (CMV status not recorded). Some clones in this sample may be carry-over from other donors' samples. The CDR3 runs from the conserved cysteine through the conserved F or W. A D gene is named only where the DNA matches it firmly. Part of the rows lack a size; the others show once, few, many or a class for expanded clones.

CDR3aa: CASSRGLAGGPSNTQYF
CDR3nt: TGTGCCAGCAGCCGGGGACTAGCGGGGGGGCCCTCAAATACGCAGTATTTT
d_gene: TRBD2
v_gene: TRBV7-8
j_gene: TRBJ2-3
abundance: -

CDR3aa: CSARTDRSNTEAFF
CDR3nt: TGCAGTGCTAGGACGGACAGGTCGAACACTGAAGCTTTCTTT
d_gene: TRBD1
v_gene: TRBV20-1
j_gene: TRBJ1-1
abundance: -

CDR3aa: CASSYFRVEGNTQYF
CDR3nt: TGTGCCAGCAGCTATTTCAGGGTAGAAGGCAATACGCAGTATTTT
d_gene: -
v_gene: TRBV7-9
j_gene: TRBJ2-3
abundance: -

CDR3aa: CASSSLAGGPDTQYF
CDR3nt: TGTGCCAGCAGCTCACTAGCGGGGGGGCCCGATACGCAGTATTTT
d_gene: TRBD2
v_gene: TRBV7-8
j_gene: TRBJ2-3
abundance: many

CDR3aa: CASRPRQGDSATNEKLFF
CDR3nt: TGTGCCAGCAGGCCTAGACAGGGAGATTCTGCAACTAATGAAAAACTGTTTTTT
d_gene: TRBD1
v_gene: TRBV7-2
j_gene: TRBJ1-4
abundance: many

CDR3aa: CASSRPPAPQETQYF
CDR3nt: TGTGCCAGCAGTAGACCCCCGGCCCCCCAAGAGACCCAGTACTTC
d_gene: -
v_gene: TRBV7-6
j_gene: TRBJ2-5
abundance: few

CDR3aa: CASIDRTQETQYF
CDR3nt: TGTGCCAGCATCGACAGAACCCAAGAGACCCAGTACTTC
d_gene: -
v_gene: TRBV7-9
j_gene: TRBJ2-5
abundance: few

CDR3aa: CASSLGGRAREKLFF
CDR3nt: TGTGCCAGCAGCTTGGGAGGGAGGGCCCGGGAAAAACTGTTTTTT
d_gene: -
v_gene: TRBV5-6
j_gene: TRBJ1-4
abundance: few

CDR3aa: CASSQTLRDRSSGANVLTF
CDR3nt: TGTGCCAGCAGCCAAACTCTCCGGGACAGGTCCTCTGGGGCCAACGTCCTGACTTTC
d_gene: TRBD1
v_gene: TRBV6-2/TRBV6-3
j_gene: TRBJ2-6
abundance: few

CDR3aa: CASSFPTRGSRYNEQFF
CDR3nt: TGTGCCAGCAGTTTTCCGACGAGAGGCAGCCGGTACAATGAGCAGTTCTTC
d_gene: -
v_gene: TRBV28
j_gene: TRBJ2-1
abundance: -

CDR3aa: CASSQDLRGGLDEQFF
CDR3nt: TGTGCCAGCAGCCAAGATCTAAGGGGGGGGCTCGATGAGCAGTTCTTC
d_gene: -
v_gene: TRBV4-2
j_gene: TRBJ2-1
abundance: -

CDR3aa: CASTQDTYGYTF
CDR3nt: TGTGCCAGTACCCAGGACACTTATGGCTACACCTTC
d_gene: -
v_gene: TRBV19
j_gene: TRBJ1-2
abundance: once

CDR3aa: CASSLENGELFF
CDR3nt: TGCGCCAGCAGCTTGGAGAACGGGGAGCTGTTTTTT
d_gene: -
v_gene: TRBV5-1
j_gene: TRBJ2-2
abundance: -

CDR3aa: CASSLRVSVENTGELFF
CDR3nt: TGTGCCAGCAGCTTAAGAGTCTCAGTTGAGAACACCGGGGAGCTGTTTTTT
d_gene: -
v_gene: TRBV7-2
j_gene: TRBJ2-2
abundance: many

CDR3aa: CSAIRDRGYEQYF
CDR3nt: TGCAGTGCGATCCGGGACAGGGGTTACGAGCAGTACTTC
d_gene: TRBD1
v_gene: TRBV20-1
j_gene: TRBJ2-7
abundance: -

CDR3aa: CASSDYEEGTDTQYF
CDR3nt: TGTGCCAGCAGTGATTATGAGGAGGGCACAGATACGCAGTATTTT
d_gene: -
v_gene: TRBV2
j_gene: TRBJ2-3
abundance: few

CDR3aa: CASSDRGGGQVGGYNEQFF
CDR3nt: TGTGCCAGCAGTGACCGCGGGGGGGGCCAAGTGGGGGGCTACAATGAGCAGTTCTTC
d_gene: TRBD2
v_gene: TRBV25-1
j_gene: TRBJ2-1
abundance: -

CDR3aa: CASSDSRVAGDTQYF
CDR3nt: TGTGCCAGCAGCGACTCCAGAGTGGCCGGGGATACGCAGTATTTT
d_gene: -
v_gene: TRBV11-3
j_gene: TRBJ2-3
abundance: few

CDR3aa: CASSWGRHGEQFF
CDR3nt: TGTGCCAGCAGCTGGGGACGCCACGGTGAGCAGTTCTTC
d_gene: -
v_gene: TRBV7-6
j_gene: TRBJ2-1
abundance: -

CDR3aa: CASSQRGAGPGQPQHF
CDR3nt: TGCGCCAGCAGCCAGCGGGGGGCTGGCCCAGGTCAGCCCCAGCATTTT
d_gene: -
v_gene: TRBV4-1
j_gene: TRBJ1-5
abundance: -

CDR3aa: CASSSFIESNYGYTF
CDR3nt: TGTGCCAGCAGCTCGTTTATCGAGTCTAACTATGGCTACACCTTC
d_gene: -
v_gene: TRBV7-2
j_gene: TRBJ1-2
abundance: many

CDR3aa: CASSQGYGTDEQYF
CDR3nt: TGCGCCAGCAGCCAAGGCTATGGGACGGACGAGCAGTACTTC
d_gene: -
v_gene: TRBV4-1
j_gene: TRBJ2-7
abundance: -

CDR3aa: CASRSVGNYGYTF
CDR3nt: TGTGCCAGCAGGTCTGTGGGTAACTATGGCTACACCTTC
d_gene: -
v_gene: TRBV27
j_gene: TRBJ1-2
abundance: -

CDR3aa: CASSLAGTGKHEQYF
CDR3nt: TGCGCCAGCAGCTTGGCAGGGACAGGGAAGCACGAGCAGTACTTC
d_gene: TRBD1
v_gene: TRBV5-1
j_gene: TRBJ2-7
abundance: few

CDR3aa: CASSGLAGRRGQETQYF
CDR3nt: TGTGCCAGCAGCGGACTCGCGGGGAGGAGGGGCCAAGAGACCCAGTACTTC
d_gene: -
v_gene: TRBV7-2
j_gene: TRBJ2-5
abundance: many

CDR3aa: CASAASTDTQYF
CDR3nt: TGTGCTAGTGCCGCAAGCACAGATACGCAGTATTTT
d_gene: -
v_gene: TRBV12-5
j_gene: TRBJ2-3
abundance: few

CDR3aa: CASRTIYGYTF
CDR3nt: TGTGCCAGCAGGACCATCTATGGCTACACCTTC
d_gene: -
v_gene: TRBV7-2
j_gene: TRBJ1-2
abundance: few

CDR3aa: CASSSRGQAEQYF
CDR3nt: TGTGCCAGCAGCTCCAGGGGGCAGGCCGAGCAGTACTTC
d_gene: TRBD1
v_gene: TRBV7-9
j_gene: TRBJ2-7
abundance: -

CDR3aa: CASSPVPGLAEETQYF
CDR3nt: TGTGCCAGCAGCCCCGTTCCGGGACTAGCGGAAGAGACCCAGTACTTC
d_gene: TRBD2
v_gene: TRBV7-6
j_gene: TRBJ2-5
abundance: -

CDR3aa: CASSVGLGTEAFF
CDR3nt: TGTGCCAGCAGTGTGGGGTTGGGGACTGAAGCTTTCTTT
d_gene: -
v_gene: TRBV2
j_gene: TRBJ1-1
abundance: few

CDR3aa: CASSYFSGGSTQYF
CDR3nt: TGTGCCAGCAGTTACTTTAGCGGGGGGTCGACCCAGTACTTC
d_gene: TRBD2
v_gene: TRBV6-5
j_gene: TRBJ2-5
abundance: few

CDR3aa: CASSLGGRQYF
CDR3nt: TGTGCCAGCAGTTTGGGGGGCCGGCAGTACTTC
d_gene: -
v_gene: TRBV27
j_gene: TRBJ2-5
abundance: -

CDR3aa: CASSYHLSGGGDTDTQYF
CDR3nt: TGTGCCAGCAGTTATCACCTTAGCGGGGGTGGCGACACAGATACGCAGTATTTT
d_gene: TRBD2
v_gene: TRBV6-2/TRBV6-3
j_gene: TRBJ2-3
abundance: few

CDR3aa: CASSGRATEAFF
CDR3nt: TGTGCCAGCAGCGGCAGGGCCACTGAAGCTTTCTTT
d_gene: -
v_gene: TRBV5-5
j_gene: TRBJ1-1
abundance: -

CDR3aa: CASSQVDEQYF
CDR3nt: TGTGCCAGCAGCCAAGTCGACGAGCAGTACTTC
d_gene: -
v_gene: TRBV4-2
j_gene: TRBJ2-7
abundance: -

CDR3aa: CASSYYPEAGQVNEQFF
CDR3nt: TGTGCCAGCAGTTATTACCCCGAGGCGGGACAGGTCAATGAGCAGTTCTTC
d_gene: TRBD1
v_gene: TRBV6-1
j_gene: TRBJ2-1
abundance: few

CDR3aa: CASSDQADTQYF
CDR3nt: TGTGCCAGCAGCGACCAAGCAGATACGCAGTATTTT
d_gene: -
v_gene: TRBV7-9
j_gene: TRBJ2-3
abundance: -

CDR3aa: CASSSPPAGEKLFF
CDR3nt: TGTGCCAGCAGTTCCCCCCCGGCGGGTGAAAAACTGTTTTTT
d_gene: -
v_gene: TRBV12-3/TRBV12-4
j_gene: TRBJ1-4
abundance: few

CDR3aa: CATRGTDSYEQYF
CDR3nt: TGTGCCACCAGGGGGACGGACTCCTACGAGCAGTACTTC
d_gene: -
v_gene: TRBV15
j_gene: TRBJ2-7
abundance: -